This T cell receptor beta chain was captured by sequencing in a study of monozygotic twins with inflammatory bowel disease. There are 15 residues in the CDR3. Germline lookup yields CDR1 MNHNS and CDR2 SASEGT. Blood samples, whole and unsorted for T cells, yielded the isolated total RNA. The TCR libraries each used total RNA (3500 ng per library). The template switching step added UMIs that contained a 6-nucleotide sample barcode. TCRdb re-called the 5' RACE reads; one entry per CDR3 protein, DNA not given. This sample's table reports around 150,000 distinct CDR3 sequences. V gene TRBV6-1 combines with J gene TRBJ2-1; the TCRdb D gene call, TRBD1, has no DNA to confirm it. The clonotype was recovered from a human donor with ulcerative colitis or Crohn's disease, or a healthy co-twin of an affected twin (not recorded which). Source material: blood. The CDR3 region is CASRPGGSSYNEQFF.